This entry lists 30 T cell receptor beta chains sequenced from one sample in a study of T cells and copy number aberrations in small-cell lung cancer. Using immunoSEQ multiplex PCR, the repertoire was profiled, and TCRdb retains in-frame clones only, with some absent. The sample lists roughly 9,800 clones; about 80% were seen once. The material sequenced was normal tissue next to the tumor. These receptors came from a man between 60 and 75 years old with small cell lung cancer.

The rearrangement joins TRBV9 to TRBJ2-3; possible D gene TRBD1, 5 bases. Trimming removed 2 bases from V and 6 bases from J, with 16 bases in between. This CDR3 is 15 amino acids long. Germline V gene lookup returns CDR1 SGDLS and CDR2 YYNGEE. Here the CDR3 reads CASSVRSGIGDTQYF. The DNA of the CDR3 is TGTGCCAGCAGCGTCAGGTCAGGGATAGGGGATACGCAGTATTTT.

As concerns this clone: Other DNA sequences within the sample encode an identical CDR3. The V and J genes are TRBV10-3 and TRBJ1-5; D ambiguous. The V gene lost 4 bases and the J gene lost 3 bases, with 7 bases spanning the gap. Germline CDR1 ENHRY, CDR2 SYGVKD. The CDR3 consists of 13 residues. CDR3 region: CAISVGTNQPQHF. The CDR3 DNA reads TGTGCCATCAGTGTGGGAACCAATCAGCCCCAGCATTTT.

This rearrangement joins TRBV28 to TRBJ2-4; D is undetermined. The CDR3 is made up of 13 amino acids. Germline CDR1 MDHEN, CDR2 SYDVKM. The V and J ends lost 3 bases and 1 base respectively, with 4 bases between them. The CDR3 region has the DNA TGTGCCAGCAGTTTTTGGGCCAAAAACATTCAGTACTTC. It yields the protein CASSFWAKNIQYF.

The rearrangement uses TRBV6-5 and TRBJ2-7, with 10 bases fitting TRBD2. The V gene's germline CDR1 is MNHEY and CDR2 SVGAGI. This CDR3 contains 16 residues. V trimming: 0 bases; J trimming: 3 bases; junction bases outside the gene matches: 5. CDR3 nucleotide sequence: TGTGCCAGCAGTTACTCAGGACTAGCGGAACTCTACGAGCAGTACTTC. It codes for CASSYSGLAELYEQYF.

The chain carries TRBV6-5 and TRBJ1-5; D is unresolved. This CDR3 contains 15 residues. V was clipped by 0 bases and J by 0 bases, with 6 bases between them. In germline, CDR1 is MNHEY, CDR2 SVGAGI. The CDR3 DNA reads TGTGCCAGCAGTTACTCGCGGATTAGCAATCAGCCCCAGCATTTT. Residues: CASSYSRISNQPQHF.

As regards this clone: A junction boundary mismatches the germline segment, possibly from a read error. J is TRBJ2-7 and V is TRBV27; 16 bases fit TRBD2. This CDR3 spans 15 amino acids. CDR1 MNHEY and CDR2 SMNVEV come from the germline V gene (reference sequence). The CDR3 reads CASSLGTSGRGEQYF. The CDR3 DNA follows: TGTGCCAGCAGTTTAGGGACTAGCGGGAGGGGCGAGCAGTACTTT.

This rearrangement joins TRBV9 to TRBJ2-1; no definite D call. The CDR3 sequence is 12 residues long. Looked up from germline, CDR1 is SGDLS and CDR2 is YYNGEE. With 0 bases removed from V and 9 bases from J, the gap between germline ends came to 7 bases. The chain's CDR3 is CASSVDQAEQFF. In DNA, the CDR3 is TGTGCCAGCAGCGTAGATCAAGCTGAGCAGTTCTTC. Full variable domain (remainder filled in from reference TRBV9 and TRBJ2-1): DSGVTQTPKHLITATGQRVTLRCSPRSGDLSVYWYQQSLDQGLQFLIQYYNGEERAKGNILERFSAQQFPDLHSELNLSSLELGDSALYFCASSVDQAEQFFGPGTRLTVL.

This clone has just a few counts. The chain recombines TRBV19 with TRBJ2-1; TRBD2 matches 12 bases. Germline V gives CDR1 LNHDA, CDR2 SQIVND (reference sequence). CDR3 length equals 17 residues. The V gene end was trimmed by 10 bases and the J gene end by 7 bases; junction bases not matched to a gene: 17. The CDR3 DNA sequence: TGTGCCACCCGGGCAGGCCTAGCGGGAGGGCGTGGGAATGAGCAGTTCTTC. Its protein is CATRAGLAGGRGNEQFF.

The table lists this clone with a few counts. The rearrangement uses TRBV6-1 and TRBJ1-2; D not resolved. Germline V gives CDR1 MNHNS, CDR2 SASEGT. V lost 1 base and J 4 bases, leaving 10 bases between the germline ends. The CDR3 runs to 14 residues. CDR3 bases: TGTGCCAGCAGTGAAGGGGTTGGGATCTATGGCTACACCTTC. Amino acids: CASSEGVGIYGYTF.

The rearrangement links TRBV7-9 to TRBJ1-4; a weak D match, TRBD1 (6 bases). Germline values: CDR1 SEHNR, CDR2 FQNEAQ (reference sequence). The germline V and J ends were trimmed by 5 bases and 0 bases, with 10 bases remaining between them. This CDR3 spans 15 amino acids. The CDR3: CASSGTGSTNEKLFF. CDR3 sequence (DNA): TGTGCCAGCAGCGGTACAGGGTCAACTAATGAAAAACTGTTTTTT.

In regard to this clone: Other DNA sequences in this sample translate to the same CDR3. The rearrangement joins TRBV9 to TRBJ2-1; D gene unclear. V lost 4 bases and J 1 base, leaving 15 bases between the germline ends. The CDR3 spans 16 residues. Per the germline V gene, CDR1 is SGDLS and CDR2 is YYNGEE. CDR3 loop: CASSSTGGRSYNEQFF. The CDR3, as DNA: TGTGCCAGCAGCTCGACCGGCGGAAGATCCTACAATGAGCAGTTCTTC. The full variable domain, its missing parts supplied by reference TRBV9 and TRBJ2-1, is DSGVTQTPKHLITATGQRVTLRCSPRSGDLSVYWYQQSLDQGLQFLIQYYNGEERAKGNILERFSAQQFPDLHSELNLSSLELGDSALYFCASSSTGGRSYNEQFFGPGTRLTVL.

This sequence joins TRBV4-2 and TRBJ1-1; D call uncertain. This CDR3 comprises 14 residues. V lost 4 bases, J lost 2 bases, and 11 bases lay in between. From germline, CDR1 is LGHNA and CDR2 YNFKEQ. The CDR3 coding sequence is TGTGCCAGCAGCCTAACACAAGGAAACACTGAAGCTTTCTTT. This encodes CASSLTQGNTEAFF.

CDR3 region: CSAGGLAEETQYF. The CDR3 DNA reads TGCAGCGCGGGGGGGCTAGCAGAAGAGACCCAGTACTTC. The genes are TRBV29-1 and TRBJ2-5; 8 nucleotides match TRBD2. The junction had 7 bases not matched to a gene; V was cut back by 7 bases and J by 3 bases. The germline CDR1 and CDR2 sequences are SQVTM and ANQGSEA. CDR3 size: 13 residues.

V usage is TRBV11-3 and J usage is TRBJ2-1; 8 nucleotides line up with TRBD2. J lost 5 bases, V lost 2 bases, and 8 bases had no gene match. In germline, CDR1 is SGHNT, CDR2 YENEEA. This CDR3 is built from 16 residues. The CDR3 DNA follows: TGTGCCAGCAGCTTATCTATCGGGACTAGTAACAATGAGCAGTTCTTC. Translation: CASSLSIGTSNNEQFF.

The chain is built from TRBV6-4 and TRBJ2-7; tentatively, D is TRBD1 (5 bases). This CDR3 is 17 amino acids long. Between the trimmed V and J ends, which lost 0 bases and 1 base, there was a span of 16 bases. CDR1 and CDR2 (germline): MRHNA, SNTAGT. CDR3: CASSDSVRTIHSYEQYF. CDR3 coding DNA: TGTGCCAGCAGTGACTCGGTCAGGACAATACATTCCTACGAGCAGTACTTC.

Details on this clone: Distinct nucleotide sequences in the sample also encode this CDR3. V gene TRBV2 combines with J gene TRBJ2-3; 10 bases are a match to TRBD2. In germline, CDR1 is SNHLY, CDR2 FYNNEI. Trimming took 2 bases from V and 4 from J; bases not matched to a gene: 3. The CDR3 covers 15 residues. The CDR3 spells CASSESSGGADTQYF. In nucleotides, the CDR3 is TGTGCCAGCAGTGAATCCAGCGGGGGGGCAGATACGCAGTATTTT.

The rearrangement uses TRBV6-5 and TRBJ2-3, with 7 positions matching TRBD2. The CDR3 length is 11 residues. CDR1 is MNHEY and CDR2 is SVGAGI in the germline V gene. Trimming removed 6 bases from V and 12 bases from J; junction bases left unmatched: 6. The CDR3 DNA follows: TGTGCCAGCAGCAGCGGGGCCTCACAGTATTTT. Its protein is CASSSGASQYF.

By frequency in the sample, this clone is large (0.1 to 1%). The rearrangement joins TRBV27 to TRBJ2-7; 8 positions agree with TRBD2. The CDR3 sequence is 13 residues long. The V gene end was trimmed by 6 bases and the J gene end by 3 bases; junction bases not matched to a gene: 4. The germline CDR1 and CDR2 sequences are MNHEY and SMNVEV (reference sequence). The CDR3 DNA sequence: TGTGCCAGCAGCCGAACTAGCGGCTACGAGCAGTACTTC. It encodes CASSRTSGYEQYF.

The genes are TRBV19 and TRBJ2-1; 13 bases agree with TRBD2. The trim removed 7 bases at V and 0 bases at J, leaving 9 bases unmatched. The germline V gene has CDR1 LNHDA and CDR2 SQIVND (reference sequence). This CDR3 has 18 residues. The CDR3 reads CASKPTSGRASSYNEQFF. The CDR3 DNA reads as TGTGCCAGTAAGCCTACTAGCGGGAGGGCCAGCTCCTACAATGAGCAGTTCTTC. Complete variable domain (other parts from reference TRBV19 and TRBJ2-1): DGGITQSPKYLFRKEGQNVTLSCEQNLNHDAMYWYRQDPGQGLRLIYYSQIVNDFQKGDIAEGYSVSREKKESFPLTVTSAQKNPTAFYLCASKPTSGRASSYNEQFFGPGTRLTVL.

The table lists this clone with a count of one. The CDR3 nucleotides read TGCAGCGTTGTTCGAGGGATCGGCGTCAATGAGCAGTTCTTC. Its protein product is CSVVRGIGVNEQFF. The J gene is TRBJ2-1, the V gene TRBV29-1; D might be TRBD2 (5 bases). V lost 4 bases and J lost 6, with 16 bases in between. The CDR3 sequence is 14 residues long. The germline gives CDR1 SQVTM, CDR2 ANQGSEA.

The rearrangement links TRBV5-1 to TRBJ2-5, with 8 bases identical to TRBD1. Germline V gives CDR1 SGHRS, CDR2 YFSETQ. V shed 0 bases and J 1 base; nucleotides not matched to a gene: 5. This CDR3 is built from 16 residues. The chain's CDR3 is CASSLGGGQGQETQYF. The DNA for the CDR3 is TGCGCCAGCAGCTTGGGAGGCGGACAGGGCCAAGAGACCCAGTACTTC.

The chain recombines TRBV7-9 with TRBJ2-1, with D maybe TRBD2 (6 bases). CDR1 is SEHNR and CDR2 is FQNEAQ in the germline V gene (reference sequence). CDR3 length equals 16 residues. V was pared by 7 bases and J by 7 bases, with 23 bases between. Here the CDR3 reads CASTSAAGLTGNEQFF. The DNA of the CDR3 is TGTGCCAGCACCTCTGCGGCGGGATTGACGGGGAATGAGCAGTTCTTC.

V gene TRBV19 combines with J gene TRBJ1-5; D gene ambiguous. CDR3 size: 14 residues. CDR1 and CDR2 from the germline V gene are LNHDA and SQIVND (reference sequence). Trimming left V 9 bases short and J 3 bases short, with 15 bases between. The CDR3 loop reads CASAREVDNQPQHF. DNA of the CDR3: TGTGCCAGCGCTAGGGAGGTAGACAATCAGCCCCAGCATTTT. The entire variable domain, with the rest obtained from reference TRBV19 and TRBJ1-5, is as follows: DGGITQSPKYLFRKEGQNVTLSCEQNLNHDAMYWYRQDPGQGLRLIYYSQIVNDFQKGDIAEGYSVSREKKESFPLTVTSAQKNPTAFYLCASAREVDNQPQHFGDGTRLSIL.

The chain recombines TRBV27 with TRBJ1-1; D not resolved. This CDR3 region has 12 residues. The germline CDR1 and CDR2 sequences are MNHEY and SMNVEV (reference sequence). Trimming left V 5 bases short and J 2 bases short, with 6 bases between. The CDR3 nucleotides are TGTGCCAGCAGTAAAGTTAACACTGAAGCTTTCTTT. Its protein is CASSKVNTEAFF.

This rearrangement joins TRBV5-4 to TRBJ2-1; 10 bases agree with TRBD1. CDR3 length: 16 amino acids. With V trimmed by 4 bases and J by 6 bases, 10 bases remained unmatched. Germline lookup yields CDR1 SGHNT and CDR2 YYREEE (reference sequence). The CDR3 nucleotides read TGTGCCAGCAGCCCCCCCGGGACAGGGGTCGGCAATGAGCAGTTCTTC. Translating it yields CASSPPGTGVGNEQFF.

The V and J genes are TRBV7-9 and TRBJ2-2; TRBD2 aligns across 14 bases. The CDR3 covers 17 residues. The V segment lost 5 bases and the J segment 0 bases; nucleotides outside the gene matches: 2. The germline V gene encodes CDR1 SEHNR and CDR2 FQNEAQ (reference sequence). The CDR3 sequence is CASSPGLAGANTGELFF. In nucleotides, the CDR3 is TGTGCCAGCAGCCCGGGACTAGCGGGAGCGAACACCGGGGAGCTGTTTTTT.

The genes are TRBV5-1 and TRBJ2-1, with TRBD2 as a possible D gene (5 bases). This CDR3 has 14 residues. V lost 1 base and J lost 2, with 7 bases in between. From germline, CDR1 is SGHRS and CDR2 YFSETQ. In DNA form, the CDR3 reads TGCGCCAGCAGCTTGACGGGGACCTACAATGAGCAGTTCTTC. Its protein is CASSLTGTYNEQFF.

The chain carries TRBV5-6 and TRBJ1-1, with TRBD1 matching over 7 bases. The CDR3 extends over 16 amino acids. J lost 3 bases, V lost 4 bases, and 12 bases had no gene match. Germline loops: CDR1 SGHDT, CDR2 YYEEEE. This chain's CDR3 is CASSRGTGERDTEAFF. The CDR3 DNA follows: TGTGCCAGCAGCAGGGGAACAGGGGAACGAGACACTGAAGCTTTCTTT.

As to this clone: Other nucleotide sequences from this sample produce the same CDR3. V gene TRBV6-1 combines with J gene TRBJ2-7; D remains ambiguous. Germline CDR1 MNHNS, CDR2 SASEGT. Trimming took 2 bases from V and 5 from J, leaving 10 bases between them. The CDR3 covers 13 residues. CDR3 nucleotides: TGTGCCAGCAGTGAAAGTCAGCTAAACGAGCAGTACTTC. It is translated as CASSESQLNEQYF.

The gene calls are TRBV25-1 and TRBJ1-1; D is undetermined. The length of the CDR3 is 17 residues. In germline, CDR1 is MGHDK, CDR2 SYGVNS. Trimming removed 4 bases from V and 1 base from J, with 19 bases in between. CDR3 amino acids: CASSGPEPKRGNTEAFF. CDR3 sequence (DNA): TGTGCCAGCAGTGGTCCGGAACCCAAAAGAGGGAACACTGAAGCTTTCTTT.